One and the same sample provided the 25 T cell receptor beta chains below, sequenced in a study of shared clonotypes between healthy human individuals. Sequenced by immunoSEQ multiplex PCR; TCRdb stores in-frame clones only, minus some. Of about 580,000 clones listed, roughly 98% are singletons. Positive CCR7 selection of CD45RO-negative cells yielded the naive CD8 cells, and terminally differentiated effector memory CD45RA+ cells were excluded. The sample was naive CD8+ T cells sorted from blood. The receptor set was obtained from a man aged 25 to 45 in good health.

This clone was found once. The genes are TRBV4-1 and TRBJ2-7; D remains unclear. There are 13 residues in the CDR3. Trimming removed 5 bases at V and 4 bases at J, with 12 bases between. Germline V gene data show CDR1 as MGHRA and CDR2 as YSYEKL. This CDR3 reads CASSIQEPYEQYF. In nucleotides, the CDR3 is TGCGCCAGCAGCATCCAGGAGCCATACGAGCAGTACTTC.

The chain is built from TRBV9 and TRBJ2-1; TRBD2 might be the D (6 bases). Trimming stripped 4 bases from V and 7 bases from J, with 24 bases between. From germline, CDR1 is SGDLS and CDR2 YYNGEE. The CDR3 spans 17 residues. The CDR3 coding sequence is TGTGCCAGCAGCCCGTCCTTAACGGGAGTGAAAAGAAATGAGCAGTTCTTC. This gives the protein CASSPSLTGVKRNEQFF.

The V and J genes are TRBV6-5 and TRBJ2-7, with D hard to call. The ends were cut back, 4 bases at V and 3 bases at J, with 7 bases in the middle. The CDR3 sequence is 12 residues long. CDR1 and CDR2 from the germline V gene are MNHEY and SVGAGI. CDR3 nucleotide sequence: TGTGCCAGCAGTTCTGACTTCTACGAGCAGTACTTC. It specifies CASSSDFYEQYF.

The chain is built from TRBV5-4 and TRBJ2-2, with D tentatively TRBD2 (6 bases). The CDR3 length is 18 residues. From germline, CDR1 is SGHNT and CDR2 YYREEE (reference sequence). Deletions cut 1 base from V and 0 bases from J, with 16 bases between. CDR3 nucleotides: TGTGCCAGCAGCTTGTCGGAGGGACCCCTCGCGAACACCGGGGAGCTGTTTTTT. Translating gives CASSLSEGPLANTGELFF.

The V call is TRBV7-9, the J call TRBJ2-1; 8 bases are shared with TRBD1. The V and J ends lost 5 bases and 7 bases, in that order; junction bases with no gene match: 7. The length of the CDR3 is 14 residues. Germline V gene data show CDR1 as SEHNR and CDR2 as FQNEAQ (reference sequence). The CDR3 bases are TGTGCCAGCAGCCCCGCGGGACAGGAGAATGAGCAGTTCTTC. Its translation: CASSPAGQENEQFF.

The genes are TRBV6-5 and TRBJ1-1; D ambiguous. Germline V gene data show CDR1 as MNHEY and CDR2 as SVGAGI. V gave up 4 bases and J gave up 3 bases, with 9 bases separating them. The CDR3 totals 13 residues. In DNA form, the CDR3 reads TGTGCCAGCAGTTTGGGCAGAGACACTGAAGCTTTCTTT. Its translation is CASSLGRDTEAFF.

This clone was picked up a small number of times. This chain connects TRBV11-3 to TRBJ2-1; D tentatively fits TRBD1 or TRBD2 (5 bases each). The germline V and J ends were trimmed by 0 bases and 9 bases, with 9 bases remaining between them. Germline CDR1 reads SGHNT; CDR2 reads YENEEA. The CDR3 runs 13 residues. As DNA, the CDR3 is TGTGCCAGCAGCTTAGAGCCGAGGGGTGAGCAGTTCTTC. Translating gives CASSLEPRGEQFF.

The rearrangement joins TRBV7-6 to TRBJ2-1; the D is unclear. This CDR3 contains 15 residues. The germline V and J ends were trimmed by 1 base and 0 bases, with 7 bases remaining between them. Germline assignment: CDR1 SGHVS and CDR2 FNYEAQ. CDR3 DNA: TGTGCCAGCAGCTTAGGACATGGCTCCTACAATGAGCAGTTCTTC. Translation: CASSLGHGSYNEQFF.

In its sample, this clone was seen once. V and J are TRBV14 and TRBJ1-1; TRBD1 might be the D (6 bases). Germline-derived CDR1 and CDR2 are SGHDN and FVKESK. The CDR3 contains 15 residues. Between the trimmed V and J ends, which lost 2 bases and 8 bases, there was a span of 18 bases. CDR3 coding DNA: TGTGCCAGCAGCCAAATTTCAGGCCCAGGGGACGAAGCTTTCTTT. Protein: CASSQISGPGDEAFF. Full variable domain (rest looked up from reference TRBV14 and TRBJ1-1): EAGVTQFPSHSVIEKGQTVTLRCDPISGHDNLYWYRRVMGKEIKFLLHFVKESKQDESGMPNNRFLAERTGGTYSTLKVQPAELEDSGVYFCASSQISGPGDEAFFGQGTRLTVV.

The chain combines TRBV7-6 with TRBJ2-1; the D gene could be TRBD1 or TRBD2 (5 bases each). CDR1 SGHVS and CDR2 FNYEAQ come from the germline V gene. Trimming took 0 bases from V and 0 from J, leaving 15 bases between them. This CDR3 contains 18 residues. In DNA form, the CDR3 reads TGTGCCAGCAGCTTAGCGCGAGGGGCGCTAAGCTCCTACAATGAGCAGTTCTTC. This gives the protein CASSLARGALSSYNEQFF.

This clone came up once. CDR3 bases: TGTGCCCGACAAGACGGGACGAGGAACACCGGGGAGCTGTTTTTT. Encoded protein: CARQDGTRNTGELFF. This chain joins TRBV13 and TRBJ2-2; D may correspond to TRBD1 or TRBD2 (5 bases each). Germline-derived CDR1 and CDR2 are PRHDT and FYEKMQ (reference sequence). CDR3 length: 15 amino acids. V shed 11 bases and J shed 1 base, with 17 bases lying between them.

The chain has TRBV18 and TRBJ1-5; 9 positions match TRBD1. Per the germline V gene, CDR1 is KGHSH and CDR2 is LQKENI. This CDR3 is built from 18 residues. J was trimmed by 5 bases and V by 3 bases; bases with no gene match: 14. CDR3 sequence reads: CASSPETGGPYSYQPQHF. The CDR3 DNA follows: TGTGCCAGCTCACCCGAGACAGGGGGTCCATATTCCTATCAGCCCCAGCATTTT.

This clone was counted once. The rearrangement joins TRBV5-4 to TRBJ1-1; 7 bases match TRBD1. V was pared by 4 bases and J by 7 bases, with 4 bases of the junction left unmatched. The germline V gene has CDR1 SGHNT and CDR2 YYREEE (reference sequence). The CDR3 totals 12 residues. DNA of the CDR3: TGTGCCAGCAGCGTGGACAGGAGTGAAGCTTTCTTT. Its translation: CASSVDRSEAFF. The full variable domain, its missing parts supplied by reference TRBV5-4 and TRBJ1-1, is ETGVTQSPTHLIKTRGQQVTLRCSSQSGHNTVSWYQQALGQGPQFIFQYYREEENGRGNFPPRFSGLQFPNYSSELNVNALELDDSALYLCASSVDRSEAFFGQGTRLTVV.

This clone came up once. The genes are TRBV28 and TRBJ2-3; D not certain. The CDR3 spans 13 residues. CDR1 is MDHEN, CDR2 SYDVKM, per germline. V shed 2 bases and J shed 6 bases, with 9 bases lying between them. The DNA of the CDR3 is TGTGCCAGCAGTTTAAGTTTCGGGGATACGCAGTATTTT. Encoded protein: CASSLSFGDTQYF.

The CDR3 spells CASSVTTASGRTYEQYF. The CDR3 DNA follows: TGTGCCAGCAGCGTTACCACGGCTAGCGGGAGAACCTACGAGCAGTACTTC. V usage is TRBV9 and J usage is TRBJ2-7; TRBD2 agrees at 10 bases. Looked up from germline, CDR1 is SGDLS and CDR2 is YYNGEE. CDR3 length equals 17 residues. The V segment lost 2 bases and the J segment 2 bases; nucleotides outside the gene matches: 10.

The DNA for the CDR3 is TGTGCCAGCATTCGTGGGACCTACGAGCAGTACTTC. This sequence encodes CASIRGTYEQYF. The chain combines TRBV2 with TRBJ2-7; D not certain. Per the germline V gene, CDR1 is SNHLY and CDR2 is FYNNEI. V lost 7 bases to trimming and J lost 2 bases, with 9 bases between them. The CDR3 runs to 12 residues.

As for this clone: The same CDR3 also results from other DNA sequences found in this sample. This chain links TRBV29-1 with TRBJ1-1; perhaps TRBD1 as D (5 bases). CDR1 and CDR2 from the germline V gene are SQVTM and ANQGSEA. Trimming removed 5 bases at V and 0 bases at J, with 7 bases between. CDR3 size: 12 residues. The CDR3 DNA reads TGCAGCGTTTGGACACTGAACACTGAAGCTTTCTTT. This codes for CSVWTLNTEAFF.

J is TRBJ2-3 and V is TRBV9; 8 nucleotides align to TRBD2. The CDR3 is 16 residues long. The germline V gene has CDR1 SGDLS and CDR2 YYNGEE. The trim removed 2 bases at V and 6 bases at J, leaving 11 bases unmatched. The DNA for the CDR3 is TGTGCCAGCAGCGTCAATATGGGACTAGTTGAGGATACGCAGTATTTT. Translating gives CASSVNMGLVEDTQYF.

The chain employs TRBV5-1 and TRBJ2-3; 7 bases align to TRBD1. The junction had 20 bases not matched to a gene; V was cut back by 2 bases and J by 2 bases. The CDR3 totals 20 residues. The germline gives CDR1 SGHRS, CDR2 YFSETQ. CDR3 DNA: TGCGCCAGCAGCTTTTCAACTTCCGGGGATTGGGACAGCTTCACAGATACGCAGTATTTT. Translated: CASSFSTSGDWDSFTDTQYF.

The chain joins TRBV2 to TRBJ2-1, with 14 positions matching TRBD2. This CDR3 contains 14 residues. Trimming removed 3 bases from V and 8 bases from J; junction bases left unmatched: 0. Germline values: CDR1 SNHLY, CDR2 FYNNEI. The CDR3 DNA follows: TGTGCCAGCAGTGAGGGACTAGCGGGAGATGAGCAGTTCTTC. It specifies CASSEGLAGDEQFF.

The chain has TRBV9 and TRBJ1-5; possibly TRBD1 for D (6 bases). The CDR3 has 14 residues. From germline, CDR1 is SGDLS and CDR2 YYNGEE. V lost 2 bases to trimming and J lost 2 bases, with 8 bases between them. CDR3 bases: TGTGCCAGCAGCGTCTCAGGGGGCAATCAGCCCCAGCATTTT. Protein product: CASSVSGGNQPQHF.

The rearrangement joins TRBV7-9 to TRBJ2-7; 12 bases match TRBD2. The V gene's germline CDR1 is SEHNR and CDR2 FQNEAQ (reference sequence). The V segment lost 4 bases and the J segment 2 bases; nucleotides outside the gene matches: 3. The CDR3 has 15 amino acids. In nucleotides, the CDR3 is TGTGCCAGCAGCTCTAGCGGGAGGGGGGCCTACGAGCAGTACTTC. Protein product: CASSSSGRGAYEQYF.

This clone was seen only once. This chain uses TRBV11-2 with TRBJ2-3, with a tentative D call TRBD1 (5 bases). V lost 3 bases and J 1 base, leaving 20 bases between the germline ends. CDR3 length equals 18 residues. From germline, CDR1 is SGHAT and CDR2 FQNNGV. The CDR3 protein is CASSFLIRATDGTDTQYF. Here the CDR3 DNA reads TGTGCCAGCAGCTTTCTCATCAGGGCGACAGACGGCACAGATACGCAGTATTTT.

This chain links TRBV7-2 with TRBJ2-7; D is possibly TRBD1 (6 bases). The CDR3 is 13 residues long. V shed 5 bases and J shed 3 bases, with 11 bases lying between them. Germline V gives CDR1 SGHTA, CDR2 FQGNSA. In DNA, the CDR3 is TGTGCCAGCAGCCCCTGGACAGACTACGAGCAGTACTTC. Protein sequence: CASSPWTDYEQYF.

The chain joins TRBV4-2 to TRBJ2-1; the match to TRBD2 covers 10 bases. Germline V gene sequence: CDR1 LGHNA, CDR2 YNFKEQ. V lost 3 bases to trimming and J lost 8 bases; unmatched junction nucleotides: 13. The CDR3 length is 17 residues. Written as DNA, the CDR3 is TGTGCCAGCAGCCAGATGCCCATGTTAGCGGGAGGCTATGAGCAGTTCTTC. It specifies CASSQMPMLAGGYEQFF.